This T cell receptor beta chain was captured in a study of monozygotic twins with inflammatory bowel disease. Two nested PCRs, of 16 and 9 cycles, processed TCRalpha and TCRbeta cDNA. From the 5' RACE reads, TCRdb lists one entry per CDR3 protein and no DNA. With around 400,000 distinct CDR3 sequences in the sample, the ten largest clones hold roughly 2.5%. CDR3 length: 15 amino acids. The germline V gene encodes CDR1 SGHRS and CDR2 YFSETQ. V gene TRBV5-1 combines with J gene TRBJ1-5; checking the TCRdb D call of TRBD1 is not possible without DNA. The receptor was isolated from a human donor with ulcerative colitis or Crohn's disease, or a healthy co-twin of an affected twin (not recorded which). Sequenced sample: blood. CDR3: CASSFTGGEGQPQHF.